This is a list of T cell receptor beta chains from one sample in a study of response to subunit inactivated influenza vaccine. TCRdb re-called the RT-PCR reads with MiXCR, one entry per CDR3 protein. This sample carries 500,000 or so distinct CDR3 sequences, approximately 15% of them seen once, and the ten largest clones take 2.5% to 3.5%. The starting material was CD4+ T cells sorted from PBMCs, obtained about 23 months after vaccination. These receptors originate from a man between 50 and 75 years old who received an inactivated influenza vaccine. CDR3s include the opening cysteine and the closing phenylalanine or tryptophan. A D gene is named only where the DNA matches it firmly. Clone size, where shown, is once, few, many, or a class for clones that have expanded.

d_call: -; v_call: TRBV20-1; clone_size: few; j_call: TRBJ2-3; cdr3_aa: CSARGLPSALTDTQYF; cdr3_nt: TGCAGTGCTAGAGGGCTACCTAGCGCCTTAACAGATACGCAGTATTTT
d_call: -; v_call: TRBV4-2; clone_size: -; j_call: TRBJ1-4; cdr3_aa: CASSQDPQKRRTNEKLFF; cdr3_nt: TGTGCCAGCAGCCAAGATCCACAGAAAAGGAGAACTAATGAAAAACTGTTTTTT
d_call: -; v_call: TRBV6-5; clone_size: few; j_call: TRBJ2-5; cdr3_aa: CASSYGRGEETQYF; cdr3_nt: TGTGCCAGCAGTTACGGCAGGGGGGAAGAGACCCAGTACTTC
d_call: -; v_call: TRBV6-1; clone_size: -; j_call: TRBJ2-7; cdr3_aa: CASTAGPRLGIYEQYF; cdr3_nt: TGTGCCAGCACCGCGGGGCCTAGGTTGGGGATATACGAGCAGTACTTC
d_call: -; v_call: TRBV18; clone_size: many; j_call: TRBJ2-4; cdr3_aa: CASSPGQLAKNIQYF; cdr3_nt: TGTGCCAGCTCACCCGGACAGCTAGCCAAAAACATTCAGTACTTC
d_call: -; v_call: TRBV7-8; clone_size: many; j_call: TRBJ2-5; cdr3_aa: CASSLFLAEKETQYF; cdr3_nt: TGTGCCAGCAGCTTATTTTTGGCAGAAAAAGAGACCCAGTACTTC
d_call: TRBD2; v_call: TRBV20-1; clone_size: -; j_call: TRBJ2-1; cdr3_aa: CSAPPLSSGRVNEQFF; cdr3_nt: TGCAGTGCTCCTCCCCTGTCCAGCGGGAGGGTCAATGAGCAGTTCTTC
d_call: TRBD2; v_call: TRBV11-2; clone_size: -; j_call: TRBJ2-7; cdr3_aa: CASSPSPSGTSGSSGEQYF; cdr3_nt: TGTGCCAGCAGCCCCTCCCCCAGCGGGACTAGCGGGAGTTCAGGCGAGCAGTACTTC
d_call: TRBD1; v_call: TRBV7-9; clone_size: -; j_call: TRBJ2-7; cdr3_aa: CASSYGTGKHEQYF; cdr3_nt: TGTGCCAGCAGCTACGGGACAGGCAAGCACGAGCAGTACTTC
d_call: -; v_call: TRBV12-3/TRBV12-4; clone_size: -; j_call: TRBJ2-1; cdr3_aa: CASNSRDGGYNEQFF; cdr3_nt: TGTGCCAGCAATTCCCGGGACGGAGGATACAATGAGCAGTTCTTC
d_call: TRBD2; v_call: TRBV27; clone_size: -; j_call: TRBJ2-1; cdr3_aa: CASSLRDYHEQFF; cdr3_nt: TGTGCCAGCAGTTTAAGGGACTATCATGAGCAGTTCTTC
d_call: -; v_call: TRBV20-1; clone_size: few; j_call: TRBJ2-7; cdr3_aa: CSATRLAYEQYF; cdr3_nt: TGCAGTGCTACTCGTTTGGCCTACGAGCAGTACTTC
d_call: TRBD1; v_call: TRBV5-4; clone_size: few; j_call: TRBJ1-3; cdr3_aa: CASSSWTGGSSGNTIYF; cdr3_nt: TGTGCCAGCAGCAGTTGGACAGGGGGATCGTCTGGAAACACCATATATTTT
d_call: -; v_call: TRBV11-1; clone_size: -; j_call: TRBJ1-1; cdr3_aa: CASSLDLAWGGVANTEAFF; cdr3_nt: TGTGCCAGCAGCTTAGACCTAGCGTGGGGAGGGGTCGCGAACACTGAAGCTTTCTTT
d_call: -; v_call: TRBV12-3/TRBV12-4; clone_size: few; j_call: TRBJ2-2; cdr3_aa: CASTPGAGFTGELFF; cdr3_nt: TGTGCCAGCACTCCCGGGGCGGGGTTCACCGGGGAGCTGTTTTTT
d_call: TRBD2; v_call: TRBV20-1; clone_size: few; j_call: TRBJ2-3; cdr3_aa: CSAPQFLAGGTDTQYF; cdr3_nt: TGCAGTGCTCCTCAGTTTTTAGCGGGGGGGACAGATACGCAGTATTTT
d_call: -; v_call: TRBV2; clone_size: few; j_call: TRBJ2-3; cdr3_aa: CASSVRNPGTDTQYF; cdr3_nt: TGTGCCAGCAGTGTCCGTAACCCGGGCACAGATACGCAGTATTTT
d_call: TRBD2; v_call: TRBV5-4; clone_size: -; j_call: TRBJ2-7; cdr3_aa: CASSFPAGGNEQYF; cdr3_nt: TGTGCCAGCAGCTTCCCAGCGGGGGGAAACGAGCAGTACTTC
d_call: TRBD1; v_call: TRBV7-2; clone_size: -; j_call: TRBJ2-5; cdr3_aa: CASSLRGLGSETQYF; cdr3_nt: TGTGCCAGCAGCTTGAGGGGGCTCGGCTCTGAGACCCAGTACTTC
d_call: -; v_call: TRBV12-3/TRBV12-4; clone_size: few; j_call: TRBJ2-1; cdr3_aa: CASSLDTRIGYEQFF; cdr3_nt: TGTGCCAGCAGTTTAGACACTAGGATTGGCTATGAGCAGTTCTTC
d_call: -; v_call: TRBV7-9; clone_size: -; j_call: TRBJ2-3; cdr3_aa: CASSFTQAADTQYF; cdr3_nt: TGTGCCAGCAGCTTCACGCAGGCGGCAGATACGCAGTATTTT
d_call: TRBD2; v_call: TRBV7-2; clone_size: -; j_call: TRBJ2-3; cdr3_aa: CASSLLLAGDTQYF; cdr3_nt: TGTGCCAGCAGCTTATTGCTAGCGGGAGATACGCAGTATTTT